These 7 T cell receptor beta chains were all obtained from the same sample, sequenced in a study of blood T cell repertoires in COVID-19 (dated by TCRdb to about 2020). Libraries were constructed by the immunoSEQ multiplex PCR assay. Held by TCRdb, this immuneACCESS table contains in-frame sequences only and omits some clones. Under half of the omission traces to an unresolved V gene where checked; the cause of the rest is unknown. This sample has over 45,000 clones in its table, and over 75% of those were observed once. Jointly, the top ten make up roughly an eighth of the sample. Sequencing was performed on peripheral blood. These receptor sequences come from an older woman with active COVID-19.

The CDR3 nucleotides read TGTGCCAGCAGCTTGGCAGGGTCCGGTGAGCAGTTCTTC. It is translated as CASSLAGSGEQFF. The J gene is TRBJ2-1, the V gene TRBV5-4, with D possibly TRBD1 on 5 matching bases. The germline CDR1 and CDR2 sequences are SGHNT and YYREEE (reference sequence). CDR3 length equals 13 residues. V was shortened by 0 bases and J by 9 bases, with 10 bases between the two germline ends.

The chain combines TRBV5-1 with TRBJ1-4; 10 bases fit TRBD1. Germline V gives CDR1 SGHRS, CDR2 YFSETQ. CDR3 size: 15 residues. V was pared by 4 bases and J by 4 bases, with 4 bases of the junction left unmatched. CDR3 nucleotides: TGCGCCAGCAGCGGCGGGACAGGGGATAATGAAAAACTGTTTTTT. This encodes CASSGGTGDNEKLFF. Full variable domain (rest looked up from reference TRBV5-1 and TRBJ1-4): KAGVTQTPRYLIKTRGQQVTLSCSPISGHRSVSWYQQTPGQGLQFLFEYFSETQRNKGNFPGRFSGRQFSNSRSEMNVSTLELGDSALYLCASSGGTGDNEKLFFGSGTQLSVL.

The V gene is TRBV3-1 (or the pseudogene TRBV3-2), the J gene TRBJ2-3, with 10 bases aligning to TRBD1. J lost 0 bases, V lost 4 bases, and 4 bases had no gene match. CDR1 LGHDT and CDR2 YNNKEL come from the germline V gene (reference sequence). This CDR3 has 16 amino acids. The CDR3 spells CASSLGTGVSTDTQYF. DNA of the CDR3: TGTGCCAGCAGCCTCGGGACAGGGGTCAGCACAGATACGCAGTATTTT.

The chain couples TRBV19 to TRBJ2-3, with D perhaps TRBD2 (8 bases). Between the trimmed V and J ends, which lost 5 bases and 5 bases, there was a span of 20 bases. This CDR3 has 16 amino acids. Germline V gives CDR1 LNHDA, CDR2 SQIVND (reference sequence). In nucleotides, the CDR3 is TGTGCCAGTAGTGCGCCGGGAGGGGGCTTTAGAGATACGCAGTATTTT. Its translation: CASSAPGGGFRDTQYF.

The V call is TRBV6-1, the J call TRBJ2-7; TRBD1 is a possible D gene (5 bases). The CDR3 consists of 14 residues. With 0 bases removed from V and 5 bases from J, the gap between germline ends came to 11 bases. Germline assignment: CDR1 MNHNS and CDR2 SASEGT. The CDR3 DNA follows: TGTGCCAGCAGTGAAGCGGCAGGGAATCACGAGCAGTACTTC. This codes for CASSEAAGNHEQYF.

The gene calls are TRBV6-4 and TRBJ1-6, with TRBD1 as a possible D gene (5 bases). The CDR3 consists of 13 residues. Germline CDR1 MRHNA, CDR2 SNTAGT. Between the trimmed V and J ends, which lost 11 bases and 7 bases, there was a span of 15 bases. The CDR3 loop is CASGEGWNSPLHF. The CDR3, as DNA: TGTGCCTCCGGGGAGGGGTGGAATTCACCCCTCCACTTT.

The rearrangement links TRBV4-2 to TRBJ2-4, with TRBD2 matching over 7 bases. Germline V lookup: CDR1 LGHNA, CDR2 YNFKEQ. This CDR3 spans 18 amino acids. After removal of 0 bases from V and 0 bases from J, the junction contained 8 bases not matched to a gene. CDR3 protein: CASSQEYGGGLAKNIQYF. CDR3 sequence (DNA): TGTGCCAGCAGCCAAGAGTACGGCGGGGGACTAGCCAAAAACATTCAGTACTTC.